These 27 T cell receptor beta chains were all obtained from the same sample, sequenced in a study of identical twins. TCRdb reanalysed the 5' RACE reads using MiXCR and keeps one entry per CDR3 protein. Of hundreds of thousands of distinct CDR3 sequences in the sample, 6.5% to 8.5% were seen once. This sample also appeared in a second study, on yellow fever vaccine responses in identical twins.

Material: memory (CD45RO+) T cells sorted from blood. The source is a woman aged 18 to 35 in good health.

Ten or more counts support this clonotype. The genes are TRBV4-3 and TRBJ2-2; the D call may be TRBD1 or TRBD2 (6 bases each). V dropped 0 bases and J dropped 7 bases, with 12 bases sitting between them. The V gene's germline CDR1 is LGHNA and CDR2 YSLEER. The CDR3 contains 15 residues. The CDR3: CASSQETRGGGELFF. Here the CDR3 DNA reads TGCGCCAGCAGCCAAGAAACCAGGGGAGGCGGGGAGCTGTTTTTT.

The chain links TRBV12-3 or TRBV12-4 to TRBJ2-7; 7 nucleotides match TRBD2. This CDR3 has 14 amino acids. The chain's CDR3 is CATLKSGGSREQYF. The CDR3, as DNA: TGTGCAACCCTAAAATCGGGAGGAAGTCGCGAGCAGTACTTC.

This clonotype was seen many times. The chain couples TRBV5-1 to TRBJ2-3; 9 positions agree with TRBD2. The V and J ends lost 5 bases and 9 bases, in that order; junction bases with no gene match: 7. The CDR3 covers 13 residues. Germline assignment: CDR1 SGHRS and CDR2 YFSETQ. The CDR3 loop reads CASRAIAGDTQYF. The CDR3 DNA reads TGCGCCAGCAGGGCGATAGCGGGAGACACGCAGTATTTT.

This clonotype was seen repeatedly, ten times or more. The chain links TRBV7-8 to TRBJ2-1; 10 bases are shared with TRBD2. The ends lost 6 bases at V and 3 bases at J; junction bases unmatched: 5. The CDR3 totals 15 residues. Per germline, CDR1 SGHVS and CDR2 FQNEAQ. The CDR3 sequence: CASRKAGGSYNEQFF. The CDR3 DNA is TGTGCCAGCAGAAAAGCGGGGGGGAGCTACAATGAGCAGTTCTTC.

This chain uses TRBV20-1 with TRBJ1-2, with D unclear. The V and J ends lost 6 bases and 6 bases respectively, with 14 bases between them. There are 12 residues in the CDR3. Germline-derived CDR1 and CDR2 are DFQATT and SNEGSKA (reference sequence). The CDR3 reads CSAPSPEDGYTF. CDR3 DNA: TGCAGTGCACCCAGCCCGGAGGATGGCTACACCTTC.

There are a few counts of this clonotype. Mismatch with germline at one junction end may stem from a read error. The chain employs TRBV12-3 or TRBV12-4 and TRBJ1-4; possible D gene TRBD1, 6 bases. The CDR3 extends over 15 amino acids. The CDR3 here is CASSLGQLWKEKLFF. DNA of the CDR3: TGTGCCAGCAGCTTAGGACAGTTATGGAAGGAAAAACTGTTTTTT.

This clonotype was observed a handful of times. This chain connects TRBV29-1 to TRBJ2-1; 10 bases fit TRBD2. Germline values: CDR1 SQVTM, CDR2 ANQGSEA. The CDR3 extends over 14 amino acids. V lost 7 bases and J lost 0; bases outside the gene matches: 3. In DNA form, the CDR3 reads TGCAGCGCTTTAGCGGGGGGCTCCTACAATGAGCAGTTCTTC. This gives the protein CSALAGGSYNEQFF.

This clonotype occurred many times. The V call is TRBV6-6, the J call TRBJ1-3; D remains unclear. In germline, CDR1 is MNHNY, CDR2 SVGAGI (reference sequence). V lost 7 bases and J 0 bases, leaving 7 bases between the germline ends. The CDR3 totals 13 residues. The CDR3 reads CASTDNSGNTIYF. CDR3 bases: TGTGCCAGCACCGACAACTCTGGAAACACCATATATTTT.

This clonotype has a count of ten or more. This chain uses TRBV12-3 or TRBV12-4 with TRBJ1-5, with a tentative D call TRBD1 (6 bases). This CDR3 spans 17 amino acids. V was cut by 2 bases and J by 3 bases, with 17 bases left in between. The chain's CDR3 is CASSLSPGGATNQPQHF. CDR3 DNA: TGTGCCAGCAGTTTATCCCCTGGGGGGGCTACCAATCAGCCCCAGCATTTT.

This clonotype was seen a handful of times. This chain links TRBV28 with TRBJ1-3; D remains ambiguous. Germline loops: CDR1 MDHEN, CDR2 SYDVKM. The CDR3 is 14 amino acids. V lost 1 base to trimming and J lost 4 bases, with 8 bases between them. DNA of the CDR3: TGTGCCAGCAGTTTATCGGATGGCGGAAACACCATATATTTT. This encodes CASSLSDGGNTIYF. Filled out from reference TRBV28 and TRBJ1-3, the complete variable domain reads DVKVTQSSRYLVKRTGEKVFLECVQDMDHENMFWYRQDPGLGLRLIYFSYDVKMKEKGDIPEGYSVSREKKERFSLILESASTNQTSMYLCASSLSDGGNTIYFGEGSWLTVV.

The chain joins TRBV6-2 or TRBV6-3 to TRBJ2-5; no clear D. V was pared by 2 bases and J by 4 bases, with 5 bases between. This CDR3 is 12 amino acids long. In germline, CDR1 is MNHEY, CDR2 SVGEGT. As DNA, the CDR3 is TGTGCCAGCAGTTACATTCGAGAGACCCAGTACTTC. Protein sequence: CASSYIRETQYF.

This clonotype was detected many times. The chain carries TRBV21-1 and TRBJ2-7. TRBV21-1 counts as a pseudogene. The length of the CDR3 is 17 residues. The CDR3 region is CASSHSIGVSSSYEQYF. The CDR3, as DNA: TGTGCCAGCAGCCACTCTATTGGGGTCTCGAGCTCCTACGAGCAGTACTTC.

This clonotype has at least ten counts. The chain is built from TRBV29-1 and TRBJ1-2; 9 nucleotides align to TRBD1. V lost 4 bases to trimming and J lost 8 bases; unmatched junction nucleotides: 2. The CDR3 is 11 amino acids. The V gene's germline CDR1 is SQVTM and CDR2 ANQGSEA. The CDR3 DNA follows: TGCAGCGTTGGACAGGGGGAAGGCTACACCTTC. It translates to CSVGQGEGYTF.

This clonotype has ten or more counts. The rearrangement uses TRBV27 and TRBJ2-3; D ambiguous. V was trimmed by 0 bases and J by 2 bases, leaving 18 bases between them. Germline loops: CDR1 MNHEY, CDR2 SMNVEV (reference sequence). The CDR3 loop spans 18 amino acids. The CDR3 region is CASSLSFGVPPSTDTQYF. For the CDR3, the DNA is TGTGCCAGCAGTTTATCGTTCGGTGTACCCCCCTCCACAGATACGCAGTATTTT.

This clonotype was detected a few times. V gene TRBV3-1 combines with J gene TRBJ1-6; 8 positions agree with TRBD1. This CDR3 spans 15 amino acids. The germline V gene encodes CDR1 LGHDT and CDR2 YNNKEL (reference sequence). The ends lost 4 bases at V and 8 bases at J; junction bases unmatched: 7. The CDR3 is CASSLSDRVDSPLHF. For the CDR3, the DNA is TGTGCCAGCAGCCTATCGGACAGGGTGGATTCACCCCTCCACTTT.

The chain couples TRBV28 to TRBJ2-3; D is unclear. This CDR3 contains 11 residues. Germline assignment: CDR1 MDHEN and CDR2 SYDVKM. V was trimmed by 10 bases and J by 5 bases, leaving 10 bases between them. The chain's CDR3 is CATPRVDTQYF. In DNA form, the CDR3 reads TGTGCCACCCCACGTGTAGATACGCAGTATTTT.

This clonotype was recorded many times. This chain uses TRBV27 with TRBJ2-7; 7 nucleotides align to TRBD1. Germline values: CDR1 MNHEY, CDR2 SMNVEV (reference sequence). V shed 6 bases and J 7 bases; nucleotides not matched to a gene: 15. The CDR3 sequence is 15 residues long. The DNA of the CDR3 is TGTGCCAGCAGGCCCTACCGGGACAGCATGGAAGAGCAGTACTTC. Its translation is CASRPYRDSMEEQYF.

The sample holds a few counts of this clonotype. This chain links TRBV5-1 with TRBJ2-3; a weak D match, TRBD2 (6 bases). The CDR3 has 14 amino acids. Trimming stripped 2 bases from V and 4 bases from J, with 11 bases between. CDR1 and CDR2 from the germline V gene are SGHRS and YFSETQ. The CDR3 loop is CASSFLSSADTQYF. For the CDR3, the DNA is TGCGCCAGCAGCTTTCTTTCTAGCGCAGATACGCAGTATTTT. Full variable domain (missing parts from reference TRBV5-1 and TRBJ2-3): KAGVTQTPRYLIKTRGQQVTLSCSPISGHRSVSWYQQTPGQGLQFLFEYFSETQRNKGNFPGRFSGRQFSNSRSEMNVSTLELGDSALYLCASSFLSSADTQYFGPGTRLTVL.

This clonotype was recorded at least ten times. The CDR3 DNA reads as TGTGCCAGCAGCTCTGGCCGTACGCAGTATTTT. Protein sequence: CASSSGRTQYF. The V and J genes are TRBV7-2 and TRBJ2-3; no definite D call. The CDR3 is 11 residues long. CDR1 is SGHTA and CDR2 is FQGNSA in the germline V gene. Trimming left V 4 bases short and J 8 bases short, with 7 bases between.

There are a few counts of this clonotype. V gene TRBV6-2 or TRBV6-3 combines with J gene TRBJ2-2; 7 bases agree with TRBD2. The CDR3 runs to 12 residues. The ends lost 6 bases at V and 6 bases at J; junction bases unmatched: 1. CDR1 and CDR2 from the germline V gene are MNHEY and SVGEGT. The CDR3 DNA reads TGTGCCAGCAGGACTAGCCCCGGGGAGCTGTTTTTT. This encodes CASRTSPGELFF.

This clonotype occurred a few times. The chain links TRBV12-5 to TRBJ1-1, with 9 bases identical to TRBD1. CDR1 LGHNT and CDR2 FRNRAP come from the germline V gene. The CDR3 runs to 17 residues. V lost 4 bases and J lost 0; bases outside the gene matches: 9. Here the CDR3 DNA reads TGTGCTAGTGGTTCGGATAACAGGGGGCGTCTGAACACTGAAGCTTTCTTT. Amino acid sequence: CASGSDNRGRLNTEAFF.

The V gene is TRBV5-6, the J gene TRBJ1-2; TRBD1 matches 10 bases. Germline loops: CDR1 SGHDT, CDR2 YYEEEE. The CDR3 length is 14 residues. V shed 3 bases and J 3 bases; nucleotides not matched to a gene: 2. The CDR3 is CASSSGQGYYGYTF. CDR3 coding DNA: TGTGCCAGCAGCTCGGGACAGGGGTACTATGGCTACACCTTC.

CDR3 amino acids: CASSQDLGTGLRTEAFF. DNA for the CDR3: TGTGCCAGCAGCCAAGATTTAGGGACAGGGTTAAGGACTGAAGCTTTCTTT. V is TRBV3-1 and J is TRBJ1-1, with 9 bases matching TRBD1. The CDR3 has 17 residues. Per the germline V gene, CDR1 is LGHDT and CDR2 is YNNKEL (reference sequence). Trimming removed 0 bases from V and 5 bases from J; junction bases left unmatched: 10.

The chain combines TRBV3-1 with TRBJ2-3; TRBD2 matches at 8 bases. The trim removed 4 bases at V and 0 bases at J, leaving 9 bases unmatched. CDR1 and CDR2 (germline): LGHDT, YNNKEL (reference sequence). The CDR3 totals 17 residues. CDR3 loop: CASSRLRASGSTDTQYF. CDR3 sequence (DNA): TGTGCCAGCAGCCGCCTGCGGGCTAGCGGGAGCACAGATACGCAGTATTTT.

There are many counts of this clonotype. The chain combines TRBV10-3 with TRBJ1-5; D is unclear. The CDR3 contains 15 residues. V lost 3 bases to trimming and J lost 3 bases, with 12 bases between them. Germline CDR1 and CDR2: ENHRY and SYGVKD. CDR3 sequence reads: CAISEGQAFNQPQHF. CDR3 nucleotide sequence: TGTGCCATCAGTGAAGGTCAGGCTTTCAATCAGCCCCAGCATTTT.

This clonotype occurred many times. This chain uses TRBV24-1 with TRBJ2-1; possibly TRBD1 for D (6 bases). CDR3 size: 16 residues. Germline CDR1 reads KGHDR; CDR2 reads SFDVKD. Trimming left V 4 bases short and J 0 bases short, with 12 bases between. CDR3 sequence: CATSEHQGTSYNEQFF. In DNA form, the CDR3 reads TGTGCCACCAGTGAGCATCAGGGGACCTCCTACAATGAGCAGTTCTTC.

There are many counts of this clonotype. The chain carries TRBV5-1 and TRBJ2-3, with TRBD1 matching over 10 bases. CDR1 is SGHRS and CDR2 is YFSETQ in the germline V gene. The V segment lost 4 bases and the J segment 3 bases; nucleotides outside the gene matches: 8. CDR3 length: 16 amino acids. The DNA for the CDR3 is TGCGCCAGCAGCCTAACAGGACAGGGGGTGACAGATACGCAGTATTTT. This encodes CASSLTGQGVTDTQYF.